The next 3 T cell receptor beta chains were all read from a single sample in a study of OX40 agonist ivuxolimab in advanced cancers. This table comes from immunoSEQ multiplex PCR, and its TCRdb copy is limited to in-frame clones, with some not included. The table shows tens of thousands of clones, with about 90% occurring only once. Specimen: CD4+ or CD8+ T cells sorted from blood, collected in a trial of the OX40 agonist ivuxolimab. The receptors were sampled from an adult with an advanced solid tumor such as melanoma, head and neck, liver or kidney cancer.

The CDR3 coding sequence is TGTGCCAGCAGGAGACAGGGTTCTGGAAACACCATATATTTT. Its protein is CASRRQGSGNTIYF. This chain links TRBV6-5 with TRBJ1-3, with 7 bases lining up with TRBD1. Germline V gene sequence: CDR1 MNHEY, CDR2 SVGAGI. V was pared by 6 bases and J by 1 base, with 3 bases of the junction left unmatched. CDR3 length: 14 amino acids.

Concerning this clone itself: At one end the junction does not follow the germline gene, possibly because of a read error. V and J are TRBV5-6 and TRBJ1-1; D is unresolved. Germline V gene data show CDR1 as SGHDT and CDR2 as YYEEEE. The CDR3 has 14 amino acids. CDR3 sequence (DNA): TGTGCCAGCAGCTTGGACGTGGGGAGTACTGAAGCTTTTTTT. This encodes CASSLDVGSTEAFF.

This clone was detected only once. The chain links TRBV7-9 to TRBJ2-1; D is ambiguous. This CDR3 region has 12 residues. V gave up 8 bases and J gave up 11 bases, with 16 bases separating them. Germline values: CDR1 SEHNR, CDR2 FQNEAQ (reference sequence). Written as DNA, the CDR3 is TGTGCCAGCCGTCTCGAAAGCGAAAAGCAGTTCTTC. This encodes CASRLESEKQFF. Combining the CDR3 with reference TRBV7-9 and TRBJ2-1 gives the whole variable domain DTGVSQNPRHKITKRGQNVTFRCDPISEHNRLYWYRQTLGQGPEFLTYFQNEAQLEKSRLLSDRFSAERPKGSFSTLEIQRTEQGDSAMYLCASRLESEKQFFGPGTRLTVL.